This T cell receptor (beta chain) was found in a study of cytomegalovirus exposure and HLA in healthy donors. Germline V gives CDR1 LNHDA, CDR2 SQIVND (reference sequence). The CDR3 is 12 amino acids. V gave up 3 bases and J gave up 4 bases, with 6 bases separating them. Findings and caveats of the study: TCR beta V- and J-gene trimming, according to a later analysis, was linked to a missense DCLRE1C variant. Per a later analysis, 18,000 or so TCR beta sequences showed association with HLA alleles at 0.05 false discovery rate.

PCR used 60 Vbeta primers and 13 Jbeta primers. Sequenced by immunoSEQ multiplex PCR; TCRdb stores in-frame clones only, minus some. The sample has about 83,000 clones, 70% to 75% seen once. Turning to this clone: What it binds is not known. Other DNA sequences from this sample encode an identical CDR3 as well.

The sequence came from a man in his sixties in good health and CMV-seronegative. The sequencing input was PBMCs. The V and J genes are TRBV19 and TRBJ1-2; no clear D gene. CDR3 in DNA: TGTGCCAGTAGTATCCCGAGCTATGGCTACACCTTC. As protein: CASSIPSYGYTF.